This is a list of T cell receptor beta chains from one sample in a study of shared clonotypes between healthy human individuals. Sequenced by immunoSEQ multiplex PCR; TCRdb stores in-frame clones only, minus some. The sample yields about 460,000 clones, roughly three quarters seen once. The sequencing input was PBMCs. The receptors derive from a woman aged 40-49 years in good health. Some clones in this sample may be carry-over from other donors' samples. The CDR3 runs from the conserved cysteine through the conserved F or W. Each record gives: D gene, V gene, J gene, CDR3 length, clone size, CDR3 DNA, CDR3 protein. A D gene is named only where the DNA matches it firmly. A clone size is listed for some rows: how often the clone was seen (once, few, many), or a class if it is expanded.

.	TRBV10-3	TRBJ1-1	12	.	TGTGCCATCAGACAAGAGAACACTGAAGCTTTCTTT	CAIRQENTEAFF
.	TRBV30	TRBJ2-2	13	.	TGTGCCTGGAGTTGGATGGGGACCGGGGAGCTGTTTTTT	CAWSWMGTGELFF
.	TRBV4-1	TRBJ2-7	15	.	TGCGCCAGCAGCCAAGATCCTCCCAGGGCCCACGAGCAGTACTTC	CASSQDPPRAHEQYF
.	TRBV4-3	TRBJ2-2	15	.	TGCGCCAGCAGCCAAGAAGGGGGGGCGACCGGGGAGCTGTTTTTT	CASSQEGGATGELFF
.	TRBV27	TRBJ2-1	14	once	TGTGCCAGCAGTCCGGTCCCTGGGTACAATGAGCAGTTCTTC	CASSPVPGYNEQFF
.	TRBV7-2	TRBJ2-7	14	.	TGTGCCAGCAGCTCCCCCGACAGGCCCTACGAGCAGTACTTC	CASSSPDRPYEQYF
TRBD1	TRBV5-1	TRBJ2-1	16	.	TGCGCCAGCAGCCCCCCCCGGGACAGGGCTTACAATGAGCAGTTCTTC	CASSPPRDRAYNEQFF
.	TRBV18	TRBJ2-7	13	.	TGTGCCAGCTCACTGAGAGCTCTTTACGAGCAGTACTTC	CASSLRALYEQYF
.	TRBV7-8	TRBJ1-5	14	.	TGTGCCAGCAGCCCGGGGCGTACCAATCAGCCCCAGCATTTT	CASSPGRTNQPQHF
TRBD2	TRBV27	TRBJ2-1	13	.	TGTGCCAGCCGGACTAGCGGTAACAATGAGCAGTTCTTC	CASRTSGNNEQFF
.	TRBV28	TRBJ2-7	13	.	TGTGCCAGCAGGAAGACAGGCGCCTACGAGCAGTACTTC	CASRKTGAYEQYF
.	TRBV7-9	TRBJ2-7	11	.	TGTGCCAGCAGCTTTTATCGCGAGCAGTACTTC	CASSFYREQYF
.	TRBV12-5	TRBJ1-1	15	.	TGTGCTAGTGGTTTGGCGCAGGGCCCGACCACTGAAGCTTTCTTT	CASGLAQGPTTEAFF
.	TRBV14	TRBJ2-5	12	.	TGTGCCAGCAGCCAAGGGAGGCAGACCCAGTACTTC	CASSQGRQTQYF
.	TRBV10-3	TRBJ1-1	13	.	TGTGCCATCAGTGAATACAGGGACACTGAAGCTTTCTTT	CAISEYRDTEAFF
TRBD2	TRBV7-3	TRBJ2-3	18	.	TGTGCCAGCAGCCGCCGAATCGCGGGAGGAACTAGCACAGATACGCAGTATTTT	CASSRRIAGGTSTDTQYF
.	TRBV11-2	TRBJ2-7	14	.	TGTGCCAGCAGCCCCAGGCCCACCCCCGGCGAGCAGTACTTC	CASSPRPTPGEQYF
.	TRBV27	TRBJ2-7	15	.	TGTGCCAGCAGTTGGCGCAGAGAAGGACTGGACGAGCAGTACTTC	CASSWRREGLDEQYF
TRBD2	TRBV14	TRBJ2-1	16	once	TGTGCCAGCAGCCAAGGTGCGGGAGGGCCTTTTTATGAGCAGTTCTTC	CASSQGAGGPFYEQFF
.	TRBV29-1	TRBJ2-7	13	many	TGCAGCGTTGTAGGGCAGGGTTACTACGAGCAGTACTTC	CSVVGQGYYEQYF
TRBD1	TRBV28	TRBJ2-2	18	.	TGTGCCAGCAGCCTGGCGACCGAGGGGCCGACAGGGCCCGGGGAGCTGTTTTTT	CASSLATEGPTGPGELFF
.	TRBV11-2	TRBJ1-1	13	.	TGTGCCAGCAGCTTTGCAGGGGAAACTGAAGCTTTCTTT	CASSFAGETEAFF
TRBD1	TRBV5-1	TRBJ1-1	19	many	TGCGCCAGCAGCTTGGACGCTAGGACAGGTGCTTTCATGAACACTGAAGCTTTCTTT	CASSLDARTGAFMNTEAFF
TRBD2	TRBV19	TRBJ2-2	14	.	TGTGCCAGTGCTGCGGGAGCGAACACCGGGGAGCTGTTTTTT	CASAAGANTGELFF
.	TRBV6-6	TRBJ2-7	14	few	TGTGCCAGCAGCCCCTACATTAGCTCCTACGAGCAGTACTTC	CASSPYISSYEQYF
.	TRBV5-1	TRBJ2-1	12	.	TGCGCCAGCAGCTTGCCCTCGGATGAGCAGTTCTTC	CASSLPSDEQFF
.	TRBV29-1	TRBJ1-1	12	.	TGCAGCGTCGGGGGACGGAACACTGAAGCTTTCTTT	CSVGGRNTEAFF
.	TRBV6-1	TRBJ2-7	13	.	TGTGCCAGCAGCTACACCCGGGACAACGAGCAGTACTTC	CASSYTRDNEQYF
TRBD1	TRBV6-5	TRBJ1-4	14	.	TGTGCCAGCAGTTCGGACAGGGGGATGGAAAAACTGTTTTTT	CASSSDRGMEKLFF
.	TRBV18	TRBJ2-1	12	few	TGTGCCAGCTCGCCTGGGACGGATGAGCAGTTCTTC	CASSPGTDEQFF
TRBD2	TRBV5-1	TRBJ2-1	16	.	TGCGCCAGCAGCTTCCGGACTAGCGGGAGGGCGGGCGAGCAGTTCTTC	CASSFRTSGRAGEQFF
.	TRBV29-1	TRBJ2-7	12	.	TGCAGCGTCGGAGAGGGGGCCTACGAGCAGTACTTC	CSVGEGAYEQYF
.	TRBV6-5	TRBJ2-2	14	.	TGTGCCAGCGGCACAGGGCAGAGCACCGGGGAGCTGTTTTTT	CASGTGQSTGELFF
.	TRBV27	TRBJ1-2	13	.	TGTGCCAGCAGTTTTTCCCCCGACTATGGCTACACCTTC	CASSFSPDYGYTF
.	TRBV18	TRBJ1-1	13	.	TGTGCCAGCTCACCCAACTGGGAGTCTGAAGCTTTCTTT	CASSPNWESEAFF
TRBD1	TRBV19	TRBJ2-7	13	.	TGTGCCTACAAAGGGACAGGTTCCTACGAGCAGTACTTC	CAYKGTGSYEQYF
.	TRBV6-5	TRBJ2-7	15	many	TGTGCCAGCAGTGGACCGGGACACCTCTCCTACGAGCAGTACTTC	CASSGPGHLSYEQYF
.	TRBV28	TRBJ2-7	12	.	TGTGCCAGCAGTTACCGGATCTACGAGCAGTACTTC	CASSYRIYEQYF
.	TRBV4-2	TRBJ2-3	14	once	TGTGCCAGCAGCCAAGAGGGTAGCCCAGATACGCAGTATTTT	CASSQEGSPDTQYF
.	TRBV5-6	TRBJ1-2	14	once	TGTGCCAGCAGCTCCCGTTCGGGGGCCTATGGCTACACCTTC	CASSSRSGAYGYTF
TRBD1	TRBV29-1	TRBJ2-7	12	.	TGCAGCGCGGGACAGGGGTACCACGAGCAGTACTTC	CSAGQGYHEQYF
.	TRBV15	TRBJ2-4	16	.	TGTGCCACCAGCAGAGATTCTCCGAACGGTGTAAACATTCAGTACTTC	CATSRDSPNGVNIQYF
TRBD1	TRBV5-1	TRBJ2-1	14	.	TGCGCCAGCAGCAGGACAGGGGTAGGCAATGAGCAGTTCTTC	CASSRTGVGNEQFF
.	TRBV4-3	TRBJ1-2	17	.	TGCGCCAGCAGCCAGGGGGTCACAGACTCCTGGGCGTATGGCTACACCTTC	CASSQGVTDSWAYGYTF
.	TRBV7-2	TRBJ1-3	16	.	TGTGCCAGCAGCTATCCCAAACCCCCAGGGCGAAACACCATATATTTT	CASSYPKPPGRNTIYF
.	TRBV10-3	TRBJ1-5	13	.	TGTGCCAGCAGTGTAGTGAGGGGTCAGCCCCAGCATTTT	CASSVVRGQPQHF
.	TRBV30	TRBJ1-1	15	.	TGTGCCTGGAGTGTTGGGAGGGTGCAGGGGACTGAAGCTTTCTTT	CAWSVGRVQGTEAFF
.	TRBV9	TRBJ2-5	13	.	TGTGCCAGCAGCGCAGGGAATCAAGAGACCCAGTACTTC	CASSAGNQETQYF
TRBD1	TRBV27	TRBJ1-2	13	.	TGTGCCAGCAGTAGACAGGGGGGCTATGGCTACACCTTC	CASSRQGGYGYTF
.	TRBV19	TRBJ2-6	15	.	TGTGCCAGTAGTAGGAGGGCCGCTGGGGCCAACGTCCTGACTTTC	CASSRRAAGANVLTF
TRBD2	TRBV29-1	TRBJ2-7	12	.	TGCAGCGTTGTCGGGGGGGGCTGGGAGCAGTACTTC	CSVVGGGWEQYF
TRBD2	TRBV7-8	TRBJ2-7	17	.	TGTGCCAGCAGCTCGCAGGGACTAGCGGGATTTTTCCACGAGCAGTACTTC	CASSSQGLAGFFHEQYF
TRBD1	TRBV5-6	TRBJ1-3	16	.	TGTGCCAGCAGCCTGGAGGACAGGGGTTATGGAAACACCATATATTTT	CASSLEDRGYGNTIYF
TRBD2	TRBV2	TRBJ2-7	15	.	TGTGCCAGCAGTGAAGGCGAGACTAGCGTCTACGAGCAGTACTTC	CASSEGETSVYEQYF